These 7 T cell receptor beta chains originate from one sample sequenced in a study of OX40 agonist ivuxolimab in advanced cancers. Using immunoSEQ multiplex PCR, the repertoire was profiled, and TCRdb retains in-frame clones only, with some absent. The top ten clones hold more than 0.25% of a sample with more than 85,000 clones, about nine tenths of them seen once. This sample comprised CD4+ or CD8+ T cells sorted from blood, obtained in a trial of the OX40 agonist ivuxolimab. The receptors were sampled from an adult with an advanced solid tumor such as melanoma, head and neck, liver or kidney cancer.

The chain uses TRBV7-2 and TRBJ2-3; D assignment may be TRBD1 or TRBD2 (5 bases each). This CDR3 spans 13 amino acids. From germline, CDR1 is SGHTA and CDR2 FQGNSA. Trimming took off 5 bases at V and 2 bases at J, with 8 bases between the two ends. CDR3 coding DNA: TGTGCCAGCAGCCGGGACCACACAGATACGCAGTATTTT. It is translated as CASSRDHTDTQYF.

The chain carries TRBV6-5 and TRBJ1-3; TRBD1 matches 10 bases. Losses at the gene ends were 5 bases for V and 0 bases for J; bases not matched to a gene: 1. Germline-derived CDR1 and CDR2 are MNHEY and SVGAGI. This CDR3 has 15 residues. CDR3 residues: CASSRQGASGNTIYF. CDR3 nucleotide sequence: TGTGCCAGCAGTAGACAGGGGGCCTCTGGAAACACCATATATTTT.

This rearrangement joins TRBV5-4 to TRBJ1-1; 9 nucleotides line up with TRBD1. CDR3 size: 15 residues. The ends lost 0 bases at V and 4 bases at J; junction bases unmatched: 4. The germline CDR1 and CDR2 sequences are SGHNT and YYREEE (reference sequence). The CDR3 DNA is TGTGCCAGCAGCTTGGACAGGGGGCAAGGCACTGAAGCTTTCTTT. Amino acid sequence: CASSLDRGQGTEAFF.

The chain is built from TRBV7-7 and TRBJ2-1; weak D call: TRBD1 (8 bases). The CDR3 length is 15 residues. Germline lookup yields CDR1 SSHAT and CDR2 FNYEAQ (reference sequence). V lost 4 bases, J lost 8 bases, and 18 bases lay in between. CDR3 sequence: CASSSTGGGNDEQFF. The CDR3 nucleotides are TGTGCCAGCAGCTCCACAGGGGGGGGTAACGATGAGCAGTTCTTC.

In this sample, this clone turned up once. The V call is TRBV6-5, the J call TRBJ2-7; D is uncertain. The CDR3 length is 16 residues. The V gene's germline CDR1 is MNHEY and CDR2 SVGAGI. Between the trimmed V and J ends, which lost 2 bases and 3 bases, there was a span of 17 bases. CDR3 protein: CASSYRSRGSGYEQYF. CDR3 sequence (DNA): TGTGCCAGCAGTTACAGGAGTAGAGGTTCAGGCTACGAGCAGTACTTC.

This clone was picked up one time. The V call is TRBV5-1, the J call TRBJ1-4, with a tentative D call TRBD1 (5 bases). Trimming took 7 bases from V and 10 from J, leaving 20 bases between them. The CDR3 runs 14 residues. CDR1 SGHRS and CDR2 YFSETQ come from the germline V gene. The CDR3 sequence is CASWLGQGRSKLFF. CDR3 nucleotide sequence: TGCGCCAGCTGGCTGGGTCAGGGAAGATCAAAACTGTTTTTT.

The chain carries TRBV7-9 and TRBJ2-7; TRBD1 or TRBD2 may be the D gene (6 bases each). Germline V gene lookup returns CDR1 SEHNR and CDR2 FQNEAQ (reference sequence). This CDR3 comprises 14 residues. Trimming took off 4 bases at V and 7 bases at J, with 17 bases between the two ends. CDR3 DNA: TGTGCCAGCAGCTCCTGGACAGCAGGAGGGGAGCAGTACTTC. It yields the protein CASSSWTAGGEQYF.